These 20 T cell receptor beta chains were sequenced from one sample in a study of shared clonotypes between healthy human individuals. The data were produced by immunoSEQ multiplex PCR, yet TCRdb's version contains in-frame clones alone and is incomplete. The repertoire consists of under 600,000 clones, with around 77% occurring once and the leading ten covering around 12%. Material: PBMCs. These receptors originate from a woman aged 40 to 55 in good health. Some clones in this sample may be carry-over from other donors' samples.

The J gene is TRBJ2-3, the V gene TRBV5-1; 13 bases map to TRBD2. This CDR3 contains 17 residues. Germline V CDR1 and CDR2: SGHRS, YFSETQ. J was trimmed by 3 bases and V by 3 bases; bases with no gene match: 7. The CDR3 DNA reads TGCGCCAGCAGCTCCACAGCGACTAGCGGGAGGACAGATACGCAGTATTTT. Protein sequence: CASSSTATSGRTDTQYF.

The rearrangement joins TRBV19 to TRBJ2-1; D could derive from TRBD1 or TRBD2 (5 bases each). The germline gives CDR1 LNHDA, CDR2 SQIVND (reference sequence). This CDR3 is built from 15 residues. V lost 0 bases to trimming and J lost 6 bases, with 12 bases between them. The CDR3 region is CASSIEVGTRNEQFF. The CDR3 nucleotides are TGTGCCAGTAGTATAGAGGTTGGGACCCGCAATGAGCAGTTCTTC.

This sequence joins TRBV5-1 and TRBJ2-7, with D possibly called TRBD1 or TRBD2 (5 bases each). The CDR3 totals 16 residues. The germline CDR1 and CDR2 sequences are SGHRS and YFSETQ. With 7 bases removed from V and 7 bases from J, the gap between germline ends came to 27 bases. In DNA form, the CDR3 reads TGCGCCAGCTCCCCTTTCCAGGGACCGGCTGGAGGTGAGCAGTACTTC. Translating gives CASSPFQGPAGGEQYF.

The chain couples TRBV7-9 to TRBJ2-3; 10 bases line up with TRBD2. The V segment lost 5 bases and the J segment 4 bases; nucleotides outside the gene matches: 9. CDR1 is SEHNR and CDR2 is FQNEAQ in the germline V gene (reference sequence). There are 16 residues in the CDR3. The CDR3 is CASSPNLLAGADTQYF. The CDR3 DNA reads as TGTGCCAGCAGCCCGAACCTGCTAGCGGGAGCAGATACGCAGTATTTT.

The genes are TRBV28 and TRBJ1-2; D call uncertain. Germline CDR1 is MDHEN and CDR2 is SYDVKM. The CDR3 length is 14 residues. The V end lost 3 bases, the J end lost 9 bases, and 17 bases lay between the germline ends. The CDR3 DNA reads as TGTGCCAGCAGTTTGATCCTGGACGGAGCCCGCTACACCTTC. Residues: CASSLILDGARYTF.

The rearrangement links TRBV5-6 to TRBJ2-1, with 9 bases matching TRBD2. After removal of 1 base from V and 9 bases from J, the junction contained 8 bases not matched to a gene. This CDR3 comprises 15 residues. Germline V gene lookup returns CDR1 SGHDT and CDR2 YYEEEE. CDR3 region: CASSLFVAGVVEQFF. In nucleotides, the CDR3 is TGTGCCAGCAGCTTGTTTGTAGCGGGAGTTGTTGAGCAGTTCTTC.

V is TRBV29-1 and J is TRBJ2-4, with 7 nucleotides matching TRBD1. The CDR3 spans 15 residues. J was trimmed by 0 bases and V by 7 bases; bases with no gene match: 9. Germline V gives CDR1 SQVTM, CDR2 ANQGSEA. CDR3 DNA sequence: TGCAGCGCCAGGGACAGTGTACCAGCCAAAAACATTCAGTACTTC. Encoded protein: CSARDSVPAKNIQYF. Combining the CDR3 with reference TRBV29-1 and TRBJ2-4 gives the whole variable domain SAVISQKPSRDICQRGTSLTIQCQVDSQVTMMFWYRQQPGQSLTLIATANQGSEATYESGFVIDKFPISRPNLTFSTLTVSNMSPEDSSIYLCSARDSVPAKNIQYFGAGTRLSVL.

The sample holds many counts of this clone. The chain is built from TRBV2 and TRBJ1-1; D is uncertain. The V end was cut by 5 bases, the J end by 2 bases, with 9 bases between. Looked up from germline, CDR1 is SNHLY and CDR2 is FYNNEI. The CDR3 loop spans 13 amino acids. CDR3 in DNA: TGTGCCAGCAGTAGGGAGGAAAACACTGAAGCTTTCTTT. Amino acids: CASSREENTEAFF.

This clone was seen ten or more times. Here the CDR3 reads CASSTGEEGYEKLFF. The CDR3 nucleotides read TGTGCCAGTAGCACAGGGGAGGAGGGATACGAAAAACTGTTTTTT. This chain links TRBV19 with TRBJ1-4, with 7 nucleotides matching TRBD1. Germline values: CDR1 LNHDA, CDR2 SQIVND (reference sequence). The ends lost 6 bases at V and 8 bases at J; junction bases unmatched: 12. CDR3 size: 15 residues.

V usage is TRBV6-6 and J usage is TRBJ2-7; 10 bases line up with TRBD2. The CDR3 consists of 16 residues. Unmatched junction bases numbered 14, after V lost 6 bases and J lost 6 bases. Germline CDR1 is MNHNY and CDR2 is SVGAGI (reference sequence). The chain's CDR3 is CASRTGTSAPLGEQYF. The DNA of the CDR3 is TGTGCCAGCAGAACAGGGACTAGCGCCCCGCTTGGCGAGCAGTACTTC.

The chain is built from TRBV7-2 and TRBJ2-7; a possible D gene is TRBD1 (6 bases). CDR1 is SGHTA, CDR2 FQGNSA, per germline. The CDR3 has 14 amino acids. Trimming removed 8 bases at V and 2 bases at J, with 16 bases between. CDR3 residues: CASGKGDIAYEQYF. Written as DNA, the CDR3 is TGTGCCAGCGGGAAAGGGGACATAGCCTACGAGCAGTACTTC.

This clone occurred once. The chain employs TRBV5-4 and TRBJ2-1; D is undetermined. The V end was cut by 1 base, the J end by 6 bases, with 14 bases between. Germline V gives CDR1 SGHNT, CDR2 YYREEE (reference sequence). CDR3 length: 15 residues. The CDR3: CASSLSRAIGNEQFF. CDR3 nucleotides: TGTGCCAGCAGCTTGAGTCGGGCGATCGGCAATGAGCAGTTCTTC.

J is TRBJ2-7 and V is TRBV4-3; TRBD2 aligns across 7 bases. V dropped 3 bases and J dropped 2; count of bases not matched to a gene: 1. The CDR3 totals 13 residues. Germline values: CDR1 LGHNA, CDR2 YSLEER. CDR3 loop: CASSHGLAYEQYF. The DNA of the CDR3 is TGCGCCAGCAGCCACGGACTAGCCTACGAGCAGTACTTC.

As regards this clone: The sample contains more than one DNA sequence encoding this CDR3. The chain uses TRBV18 and TRBJ2-7; D gene uncertain. The CDR3 has 13 residues. Germline values: CDR1 KGHSH, CDR2 LQKENI. Trimming stripped 3 bases from V and 1 base from J, with 7 bases between. This chain's CDR3 is CASSPGSSYEQYF. CDR3 sequence (DNA): TGTGCCAGCTCACCCGGTAGTTCCTACGAGCAGTACTTC.

The chain is built from TRBV6-5 and TRBJ2-5; the D gene is possibly TRBD1 (5 bases). The CDR3 consists of 13 residues. Germline CDR1 is MNHEY and CDR2 is SVGAGI. The V end was cut by 6 bases, the J end by 7 bases, with 15 bases between. CDR3 residues: CASRASGMATQYF. The CDR3 DNA follows: TGTGCCAGCAGGGCGTCAGGGATGGCGACCCAGTACTTC.

As to this clone: The junction departs from germline at one end; a sequencing error may be responsible. The gene calls are TRBV10-3 and TRBJ2-3, with 8 nucleotides matching TRBD1. Germline loops: CDR1 ENHRY, CDR2 SYGVKD. The CDR3 runs to 16 residues. The CDR3 region is CAIKSDSGGGTGTQYF. CDR3 sequence (DNA): TGTGCCATCAAAAGCGATAGCGGAGGAGGGACAGGTACGCAGTATTTT.

This chain joins TRBV5-4 and TRBJ1-2; D unclear. V lost 0 bases, J lost 5 bases, and 11 bases lay in between. This CDR3 is 14 amino acids long. CDR1 and CDR2 from the germline V gene are SGHNT and YYREEE (reference sequence). The CDR3 region is CASSLAGNIYGYTF. The DNA for the CDR3 is TGTGCCAGCAGCTTGGCAGGCAACATATATGGCTACACCTTC.

In its sample, this clone was seen once. Other DNA variants within this sample encode the same CDR3. The CDR3 spells CASSLVARNEQFF. In DNA, the CDR3 is TGTGCCAGCAGCTTAGTGGCACGCAATGAGCAGTTCTTC. This chain connects TRBV7-2 to TRBJ2-1; D unresolved. Trimming removed 1 base from V and 6 bases from J, with 7 bases in between. CDR3 length equals 13 residues. The germline gives CDR1 SGHTA, CDR2 FQGNSA.

The chain combines TRBV4-1 with TRBJ2-5; D assignment may be TRBD1 or TRBD2 (5 bases each). The CDR3 is 15 amino acids. CDR1 MGHRA and CDR2 YSYEKL come from the germline V gene. V was pared by 4 bases and J by 5 bases, with 17 bases between. For the CDR3, the DNA is TGCGCCAGCAGCCCGGGACGACGAGCCCGGGAGACCCAGTACTTC. It specifies CASSPGRRARETQYF.

The rearrangement joins TRBV7-8 to TRBJ1-1; D call uncertain. V was cut by 5 bases and J by 5 bases, with 15 bases left in between. The germline CDR1 and CDR2 sequences are SGHVS and FQNEAQ. The CDR3 length is 14 residues. The DNA for the CDR3 is TGTGCCAGCAGCGCCCTAGGAGGAGGGACTGAAGCTTTCTTT. Translation: CASSALGGGTEAFF.